Listed here are 7 T cell receptor beta chains from one sample, sequenced in a study of OX40 agonist ivuxolimab in advanced cancers. Sequencing used immunoSEQ multiplex PCR; TCRdb keeps in-frame clones, though not all of them. The repertoire includes approximately 94,000 clones, around 91% of them detected once, and under 0.95% sits in the top ten. The sample in question was CD4+ or CD8+ T cells sorted from blood, obtained in a trial of the OX40 agonist ivuxolimab. These receptors came from an adult with an advanced solid tumor such as melanoma, head and neck, liver or kidney cancer.

V and J are TRBV20-1 and TRBJ2-3; no clear D. The V end was cut by 5 bases, the J end by 6 bases, with 9 bases between. This CDR3 is built from 11 residues. Looked up from germline, CDR1 is DFQATT and CDR2 is SNEGSKA (reference sequence). The CDR3 DNA is TGCAGTGCTCGTATTGTGGATACGCAGTATTTT. As protein: CSARIVDTQYF.

The table lists this clone with a count of one. The V gene is TRBV11-2, the J gene TRBJ2-7, with 7 positions matching TRBD2. The CDR3 sequence is 15 residues long. V dropped 5 bases and J dropped 3; count of bases not matched to a gene: 10. Germline CDR1 reads SGHAT; CDR2 reads FQNNGV. The CDR3 loop reads CASSQWQRESYEQYF. The CDR3 coding sequence is TGTGCCAGCAGCCAATGGCAGCGGGAAAGCTACGAGCAGTACTTC.

J is TRBJ2-5 and V is TRBV10-3; TRBD2 agrees at 11 bases. CDR1 and CDR2 (germline): ENHRY, SYGVKD. V dropped 10 bases and J dropped 4; count of bases not matched to a gene: 2. The CDR3 sequence is 12 residues long. The CDR3 coding sequence is TGTGCCACCGGACTAGCGGGAGAGACCCAGTACTTC. Translating gives CATGLAGETQYF.

The rearrangement links TRBV6-1 to TRBJ2-1; 9 bases map to TRBD2. Looked up from germline, CDR1 is MNHNS and CDR2 is SASEGT. This CDR3 is 16 amino acids long. The ends lost 2 bases at V and 5 bases at J; junction bases unmatched: 7. CDR3 DNA sequence: TGTGCCAGCAGTGAACTGGGGCTAGCGGGAAACAATGAGCAGTTCTTC. Its protein product is CASSELGLAGNNEQFF.

The gene calls are TRBV7-3 and TRBJ1-5, with D possibly matching TRBD1 (6 bases). The germline V gene has CDR1 SGHTA and CDR2 FQGTGA. The ends were cut back, 5 bases at V and 6 bases at J, with 23 bases in the middle. The CDR3 is 17 amino acids. The CDR3 bases are TGTGCCAGCAGCCCCCCGGGGGGGGGCTCGGGTGCTCAGCCCCAGCATTTT. Its protein is CASSPPGGGSGAQPQHF.

The sample holds one count of this clone. The V call is TRBV18, the J call TRBJ2-3, with a possible D match to TRBD2 (5 bases). Germline values: CDR1 KGHSH, CDR2 LQKENI. V shed 8 bases and J shed 4 bases, with 22 bases lying between them. This CDR3 spans 16 amino acids. Written as DNA, the CDR3 is TGTGCCAGCACCGCCGGGCCTCCACCCGGGGCAGATACGCAGTATTTT. It is translated as CASTAGPPPGADTQYF.

V gene TRBV6-6 combines with J gene TRBJ1-4, with 10 bases fitting TRBD1. Unmatched junction bases numbered 5, after V lost 10 bases and J lost 6 bases. This CDR3 has 13 residues. CDR1 and CDR2 (germline): MNHNY, SVGAGI (reference sequence). The CDR3 DNA reads TGTGCCACCATGACAGGGGGCCATGAAAAACTGTTTTTT. Protein: CATMTGGHEKLFF.